This TCR beta chain was sequenced in a study of spatial heterogeneity in lung cancer. General study points: Ubiquitous and regional expanded TCR counts tracked ubiquitous and regional nonsynonymous mutations, respectively. Within tumors, counts of expanded alpha and beta TCRs tracked tumor mutation counts.

This CDR3 is 14 amino acids long. Losses at the gene ends were 6 bases for V and 2 bases for J; bases not matched to a gene: 7. Per germline, CDR1 MDHEN and CDR2 SYDVKM. This clonotype was seen a handful of times. The antigen is not known. MiXCR, applied by TCRdb to the 5' RACE reads, yields one record per CDR3 protein. Here the sample spans roughly 2,800 distinct CDR3 sequences, approximately 10% being singletons. Time point defined: sample taken at primary tumor resection. The cohort: 70 to 85 early-stage, untreated non-small cell lung cancer patients. The sequence was obtained from a female donor with early-stage non-small cell lung cancer. This sequence joins TRBV28 and TRBJ2-7; the match to TRBD1 covers 7 bases. The sample was lung tumor tissue, taken at surgery. The CDR3 nucleotides are TGTGCCAGCAGGAGACCGGGACAGACCTACGAGCAGTACTTC. Residues: CASRRPGQTYEQYF.